This T cell receptor (beta chain) was profiled in a study of blood T cell repertoires in COVID-19. From germline, CDR1 is LNHDA and CDR2 SQIVND (reference sequence). This CDR3 is built from 14 residues. Trimming stripped 7 bases from V and 0 bases from J, with 10 bases between. The data were produced by immunoSEQ multiplex PCR, yet TCRdb's version contains in-frame clones alone and is incomplete. The sample holds a few hundred thousand clones, around 84% seen once. The TCR was taken from a woman between 50 and 59 years old who had been exposed to COVID-19. The specimen was PBMCs or T cells enriched from blood (not recorded which). This chain uses TRBV19 with TRBJ1-3; D is unclear. The CDR3 is CASNPLRSGNTIYF. The CDR3 DNA is TGTGCCAGTAACCCCCTACGCTCTGGAAACACCATATATTTT.